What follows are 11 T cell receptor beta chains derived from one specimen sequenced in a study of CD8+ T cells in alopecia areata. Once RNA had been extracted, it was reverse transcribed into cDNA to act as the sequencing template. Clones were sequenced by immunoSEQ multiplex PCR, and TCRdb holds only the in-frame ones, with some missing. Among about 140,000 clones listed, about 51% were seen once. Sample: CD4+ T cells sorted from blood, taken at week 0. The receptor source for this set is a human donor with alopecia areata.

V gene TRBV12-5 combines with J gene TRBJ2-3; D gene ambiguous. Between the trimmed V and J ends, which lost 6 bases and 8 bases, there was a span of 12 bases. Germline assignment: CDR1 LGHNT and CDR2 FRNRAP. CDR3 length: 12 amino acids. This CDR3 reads CASGSLGSTQYF. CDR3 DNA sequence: TGTGCTAGTGGCAGTCTCGGTAGTACGCAGTATTTT.

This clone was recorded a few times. The DNA of the CDR3 is TGTGCCACCAGCAGAGCCGGGGGGGATCAGCCCCAGCATTTT. Its translation is CATSRAGGDQPQHF. The chain carries TRBV15 and TRBJ1-5; weak D call: TRBD1 (5 bases). From germline, CDR1 is LNHNV and CDR2 YYDKDF (reference sequence). The V end lost 1 base, the J end lost 5 bases, and 9 bases lay between the germline ends. The CDR3 contains 14 residues. The full variable domain, in which reference TRBV15 and TRBJ1-5 provide the parts outside the CDR3, is DAMVIQNPRYQVTQFGKPVTLSCSQTLNHNVMYWYQQKSSQAPKLLFHYYDKDFNNEADTPDNFQSRRPNTSFCFLDIRSPGLGDTAMYLCATSRAGGDQPQHFGDGTRLSIL.

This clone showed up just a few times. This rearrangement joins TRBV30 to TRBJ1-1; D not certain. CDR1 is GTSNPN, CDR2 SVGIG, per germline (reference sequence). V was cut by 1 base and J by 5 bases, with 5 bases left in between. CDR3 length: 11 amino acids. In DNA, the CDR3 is TGTGCCTGGAGTGGGAAGACTGAAGCTTTCTTT. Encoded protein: CAWSGKTEAFF.

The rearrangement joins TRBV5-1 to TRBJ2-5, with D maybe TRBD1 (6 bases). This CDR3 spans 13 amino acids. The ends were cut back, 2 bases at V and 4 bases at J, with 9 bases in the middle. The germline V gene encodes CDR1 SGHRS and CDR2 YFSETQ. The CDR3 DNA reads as TGCGCCAGCAGCTTACAGGGTGTAGAGACCCAGTACTTC. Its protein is CASSLQGVETQYF.

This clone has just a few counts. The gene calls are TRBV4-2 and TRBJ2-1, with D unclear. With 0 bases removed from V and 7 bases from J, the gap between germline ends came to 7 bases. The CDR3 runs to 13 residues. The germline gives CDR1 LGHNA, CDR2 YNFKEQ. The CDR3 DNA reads TGTGCCAGCAGCCAAGACCTCCTAAATGAGCAGTTCTTC. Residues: CASSQDLLNEQFF.

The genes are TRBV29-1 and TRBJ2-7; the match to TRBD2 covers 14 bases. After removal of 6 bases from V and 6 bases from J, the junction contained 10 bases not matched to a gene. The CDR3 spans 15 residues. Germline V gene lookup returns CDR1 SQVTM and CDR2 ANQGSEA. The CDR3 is CSVTSGTSGSGEQYF. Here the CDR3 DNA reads TGCAGCGTGACATCAGGGACTAGCGGGAGTGGCGAGCAGTACTTC.

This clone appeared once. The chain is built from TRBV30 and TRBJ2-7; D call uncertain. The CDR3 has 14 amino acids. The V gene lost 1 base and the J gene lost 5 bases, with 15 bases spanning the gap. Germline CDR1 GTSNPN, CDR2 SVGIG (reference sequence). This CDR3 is CAWSALQGVHEQYF. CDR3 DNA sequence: TGTGCCTGGAGTGCCCTCCAAGGCGTCCACGAGCAGTACTTC.

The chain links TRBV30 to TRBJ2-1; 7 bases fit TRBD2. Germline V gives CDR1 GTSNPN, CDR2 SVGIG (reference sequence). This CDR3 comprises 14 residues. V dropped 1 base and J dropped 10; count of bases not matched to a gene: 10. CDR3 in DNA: TGTGCCTGGAGTGGCCAGAGCGGGACCAGCGAGCAGTTCTTC. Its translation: CAWSGQSGTSEQFF.

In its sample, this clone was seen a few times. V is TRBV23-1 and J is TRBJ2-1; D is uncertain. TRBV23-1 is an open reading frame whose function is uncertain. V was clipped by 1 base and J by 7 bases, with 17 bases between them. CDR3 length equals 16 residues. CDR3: CASSQYTLPWLNEQFF. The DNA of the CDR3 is TGCGCCAGCAGTCAATATACATTGCCGTGGCTAAATGAGCAGTTCTTC.

This CDR3 reads CASTDQTGLDEAFF. For the CDR3, the DNA is TGTGCCAGCACGGATCAGACAGGATTAGATGAAGCTTTCTTT. This chain links TRBV28 with TRBJ1-1; D perhaps matches TRBD1 (6 bases). V lost 7 bases and J 7 bases, leaving 19 bases between the germline ends. The V gene's germline CDR1 is MDHEN and CDR2 SYDVKM. CDR3 length: 14 amino acids.

Here the CDR3 reads CASGWANTGELFF. The CDR3, as DNA: TGTGCCAGTGGGTGGGCAAACACCGGGGAGCTGTTTTTT. The genes are TRBV19 and TRBJ2-2; no firm D call. Germline values: CDR1 LNHDA, CDR2 SQIVND (reference sequence). The CDR3 spans 13 residues. The V end lost 8 bases, the J end lost 2 bases, and 9 bases lay between the germline ends.